This TCR beta chain appears in the sequencing data of a study of CXCR3-negative and CXCR3-positive naive CD8 T cells. Overall study findings and caveats: CXCR3-positive naive cells carried more hydrophobic TRB CDR3s than CXCR3-negative naive cells did. Comparably high diversity marked both naive subsets, whereas memory CD8+ cells had much lower diversity. From TRB CDR3 properties, TCR strength was inferred; surface CD5 did not differ between naive subsets.

The CDR3 covers 15 residues. Per germline, CDR1 MNHNS and CDR2 SASEGT. CD8+ T cell subsets were each sorted in triplicate, a few hundred thousand cells apiece. By phenotype, naive CD8+ T cells were CD45RO-CCR7+CD27+CD95-. Worth noting for this clonotype: Antigen specificity is unknown.

The authors made the TRB cDNA libraries by 5' RACE using UMI labels. TCRdb re-called the 5' RACE reads; every CDR3 protein appears as one record, without DNA. This listing includes 90,000 to 150,000 distinct CDR3 sequences. The receptor was derived from a human donor in good health. Some clones in this sample may be carry-over from other donors' samples. J is TRBJ2-6 and V is TRBV6-1. Sequencing was carried out using naive CXCR3+ CD8+ T cells from blood. The subset: CD45RO-CCR7+CD27+CD95- naive CD8+ T cells expressing CXCR3 (TNR3+). The chain's CDR3 is CASSADSTGANVLTF.